This T cell receptor beta chain was recovered during a study of blood T cells in healthy people across ages. Study conclusions and caveats: Researchers deemed the diversity estimates from one million T cells underestimates.

V was clipped by 7 bases and J by 0 bases, with 15 bases between them. Germline CDR1 MGHDK, CDR2 SYGVNS. There are 16 residues in the CDR3. Caucasian, healthy and from Russia, the donors were aged between 6 and 90. Using a J-beta primer mix together with a sample-barcoded 5' primer, a second PCR was run for roughly 7 to 12 cycles. From the 5' RACE reads, TCRdb called clonotypes with MiXCR, one entry per CDR3 protein. Counted here are 700,000 or so distinct CDR3 sequences, 35% to 50% occurring once; the ten biggest clones make up around 32%. This clonotype was seen just once. Its specificity is not known.

The source is a man at least 80 years old in good health. The chain carries TRBV25-1 and TRBJ1-4, with D hard to call. Sequenced sample: blood. The CDR3 bases are TGTGCCAGCACCTCCCGACGGAACGCAACTAATGAAAAACTGTTTTTT. This encodes CASTSRRNATNEKLFF.